The present TCR beta chain was sequenced within a study of shared clonotypes between healthy human individuals. The protocol was immunoSEQ multiplex PCR, while the TCRdb copy is restricted to in-frame clones and leaves out a portion. The table records millions of clones, approximately 95% of them present only once. The sample holds one count of this clone. The junction departs from the called germline gene at one end, perhaps through a read error. CDR1 and CDR2 (germline): SSHAT, FNYEAQ (reference sequence). The CDR3 has 16 residues. This rearrangement joins TRBV7-7 to TRBJ1-4; D not certain. The sequence derives from a man aged 18 to 30 in good health. Sequenced: naive CD4+ T cells sorted from blood. Sample subset: CD45RA+ positively selected. As DNA, the CDR3 is TGTGCTAGCAGCTTAGCTGCTTGGACAACTAATGAAAAACTGTTTTTT. The encoded protein is CASSLAAWTTNEKLFF.